Here is one T cell receptor (beta chain) with its context. Participants' own reports of clinical history determined their cohort assignment. Trimming left V 8 bases short and J 3 bases short, with 8 bases between. Looked up from germline, CDR1 is MNHEY and CDR2 is SVGAGI. This CDR3 has 11 amino acids. These data come from a study of blood T cell repertoires in COVID-19. Study-level information: COVID-19 samples from acute and convalescent phases originated in the United States, Italy and Spain. T cells, B-cell-depleted T cells, or PBMCs supplied cDNA or gDNA.

Clones were sequenced by immunoSEQ multiplex PCR, and TCRdb holds only the in-frame ones, with some missing. The sample lists some 200,000 clones; approximately 80% were seen once. The chain recombines TRBV6-5 with TRBJ2-7; D is ambiguous. This receptor was obtained from a woman aged 40 to 50 with acute COVID-19. Sequencing input: PBMCs or T cells enriched from blood (not recorded which). The DNA for the CDR3 is TGTGCCAGCGGTTCCATCTACGAGCAGTACTTC. The encoded protein is CASGSIYEQYF.